The entry that follows covers one T cell receptor (beta chain) sequence. These memory T cells were uncultured and sequenced directly after ex vivo isolation. This specimen belongs to a study of CD4 T cell repertoires in COVID-19. Study as a whole: Other coronavirus spike proteins restimulated relabeled CFSE-low cells expanded with IL-2 for 10 days.

Libraries were prepared by immunoSEQ multiplex PCR; TCRdb keeps only in-frame clonotypes and omits some of them. The table records around 25,000 clones, over 90% of them present only once. This TCR derives from a human donor who had COVID-19. The sequences come from circulating follicular helper CD4+ T cells (cTfh) from blood, collected before the COVID-19 pandemic.

As DNA, the CDR3 is TGTGCCAGCAGTTACGGGACACCTAGCAATCAGCCCCAGCATTTT. It encodes CASSYGTPSNQPQHF. V is TRBV6-6 and J is TRBJ1-5; D may be TRBD1 (6 bases). CDR3 length: 15 amino acids. The germline gives CDR1 MNHNY, CDR2 SVGAGI (reference sequence). Trimming took 2 bases from V and 0 from J, leaving 8 bases between them.